Each of the 17 T cell receptor beta chains below was sequenced from the same sample in a study of cytomegalovirus exposure and HLA in healthy donors. The PCR was carried out with 60 Vbeta primers and 13 Jbeta primers. TCRdb's table, derived via immunoSEQ multiplex PCR, lists solely in-frame clones and lacks some. This sample yields under 200,000 clones, of which about 65% are seen a single time; approximately 2.8% belongs to the top ten. Sample: PBMCs. The receptor source for this set is a woman younger than 45 in good health and CMV-seronegative.

A remark on this clone: The conserved final phenylalanine or tryptophan is absent from the CDR3, which likely points to a read error. No DNA is shown, since the ends of the CDR3 on it are uncertain; the CDR3 is the one TCRdb lists. The chain employs TRBV7-3 and TRBJ2-7; the table's TRBD1 call for D was not verified on the DNA. The CDR3 sequence runs 12 residues, both termini included. CDR1 and CDR2 (germline): SGHTA, FQGTGA. The CDR3 loop reads CASSLWSGQILG.

The chain combines TRBV7-3 with TRBJ2-5; D perhaps matches TRBD2 (6 bases). There are 15 residues in the CDR3. Per the germline V gene, CDR1 is SGHTA and CDR2 is FQGTGA. Trimming stripped 0 bases from V and 5 bases from J, with 13 bases between. The CDR3 loop is CASSLTSTSTETQYF. The CDR3 DNA reads TGTGCCAGCAGCTTAACGTCCACTAGCACGGAGACCCAGTACTTC.

The chain couples TRBV4-3 to TRBJ1-1; 7 bases are a match to TRBD1. Germline-derived CDR1 and CDR2 are LGHNA and YSLEER. This CDR3 region has 15 residues. V dropped 1 base and J dropped 5; count of bases not matched to a gene: 7. CDR3 DNA sequence: TGCGCCAGCAGCCAAGCTAACAGGGGCGTAACTGAAGCTTTCTTT. Its protein is CASSQANRGVTEAFF.

The rearrangement links TRBV7-6 to TRBJ1-2, with D maybe TRBD1 (5 bases). From germline, CDR1 is SGHVS and CDR2 FNYEAQ. V was shortened by 5 bases and J by 1 base, with 14 bases between the two germline ends. The CDR3 consists of 15 residues. The chain's CDR3 is CASSPASRDNYGYTF. The CDR3 nucleotides are TGTGCCAGCAGCCCCGCAAGCAGGGATAACTATGGCTACACCTTC.

The chain joins TRBV28 to TRBJ2-1, with D possibly matching TRBD1 (6 bases). Trimming left V 10 bases short and J 0 bases short, with 10 bases between. Germline V lookup: CDR1 MDHEN, CDR2 SYDVKM. The CDR3 spans 13 residues. The CDR3 DNA reads as TGTGCCATCGGACAGCGCTCCTACAATGAGCAGTTCTTC. It specifies CAIGQRSYNEQFF.

This chain joins TRBV7-9 and TRBJ2-2; tentative D call: TRBD1 (6 bases). V lost 3 bases to trimming and J lost 5 bases, with 10 bases between them. Germline V CDR1 and CDR2: SEHNR, FQNEAQ (reference sequence). The CDR3 length is 14 residues. Here the CDR3 reads CASSLDSWTGELFF. The CDR3 DNA sequence: TGTGCCAGCAGCTTGGACAGTTGGACCGGGGAGCTGTTTTTT.

This chain links TRBV5-4 with TRBJ2-3, with TRBD2 matching 13 bases. The ends lost 4 bases at V and 1 base at J; junction bases unmatched: 9. The CDR3 totals 18 residues. Germline V CDR1 and CDR2: SGHNT, YYREEE (reference sequence). The CDR3 nucleotides are TGTGCCAGCAGCCCGGGACTAGCGGGACCCAGGGGCACAGATACGCAGTATTTT. Its translation: CASSPGLAGPRGTDTQYF.

This clone was seen once. The chain combines TRBV14 with TRBJ2-7; 7 bases line up with TRBD1. V dropped 4 bases and J dropped 6; count of bases not matched to a gene: 3. Germline CDR1 reads SGHDN; CDR2 reads FVKESK. The CDR3 is 12 residues long. CDR3 DNA: TGTGCCAGCAGCCCGACAGGGTTCGAGCAGTACTTC. Its translation is CASSPTGFEQYF.

The genes are TRBV7-2 and TRBJ2-3; possible D gene TRBD1, 5 bases. Germline lookup yields CDR1 SGHTA and CDR2 FQGNSA. The V end lost 5 bases, the J end lost 3 bases, and 18 bases lay between the germline ends. The CDR3 is 16 amino acids. CDR3 in DNA: TGTGCCAGCAGCCCCTCGTGGACAAGTAGAACAGATACGCAGTATTTT. Translated: CASSPSWTSRTDTQYF.

This clone was recorded only once. This chain links TRBV7-2 with TRBJ2-1, with D possibly being TRBD2 (6 bases). The CDR3 loop spans 15 amino acids. Looked up from germline, CDR1 is SGHTA and CDR2 is FQGNSA. Trimming stripped 6 bases from V and 0 bases from J, with 12 bases between. The CDR3, as DNA: TGTGCCAGCAGAGTAGCGGTCAGCTCCTACAATGAGCAGTTCTTC. Translation: CASRVAVSSYNEQFF.

This clone was observed once. This chain connects TRBV7-6 to TRBJ2-2; D remains unclear. V shed 1 base and J shed 10 bases, with 13 bases lying between them. The V gene's germline CDR1 is SGHVS and CDR2 FNYEAQ. This CDR3 region has 14 residues. The CDR3 DNA reads as TGTGCCAGCAGCTTAGAGTTCGTTACTACGGAGCTGTTTTTT. It codes for CASSLEFVTTELFF.

The chain employs TRBV4-1 and TRBJ2-1; TRBD2 might be the D (6 bases). CDR1 and CDR2 (germline): MGHRA, YSYEKL. V shed 8 bases and J shed 4 bases, with 15 bases lying between them. This CDR3 has 14 residues. Here the CDR3 DNA reads TGCGCCAGCCCCGGGGCTAGCGATTACAATGAGCAGTTCTTC. It yields the protein CASPGASDYNEQFF.

The CDR3 sequence is CASSAAGFSSDGYTF. In DNA form, the CDR3 reads TGTGCCAGCAGCGCCGCGGGGTTCAGTTCCGATGGCTACACCTTC. The J gene is TRBJ1-2, the V gene TRBV5-8; D call uncertain. V shed 4 bases and J shed 6 bases, with 19 bases lying between them. CDR3 length equals 15 residues. Germline CDR1 and CDR2: SGHTS and YDEGEE.

CDR3 in DNA: TGTGCCACCAGCAGAATCACAGGGTTCACTGAAGCTTTCTTT. It translates to CATSRITGFTEAFF. The chain joins TRBV15 to TRBJ1-1; D may be TRBD1 (6 bases). In germline, CDR1 is LNHNV, CDR2 YYDKDF (reference sequence). This CDR3 region has 14 residues. Trimming removed 2 bases from V and 4 bases from J, with 11 bases in between. The entire variable domain, with the rest obtained from reference TRBV15 and TRBJ1-1, is as follows: DAMVIQNPRYQVTQFGKPVTLSCSQTLNHNVMYWYQQKSSQAPKLLFHYYDKDFNNEADTPDNFQSRRPNTSFCFLDIRSPGLGDTAMYLCATSRITGFTEAFFGQGTRLTVV.

This chain joins TRBV5-1 and TRBJ1-6; D is unresolved. V was clipped by 2 bases and J by 7 bases, with 16 bases between them. The CDR3 consists of 16 residues. Germline lookup yields CDR1 SGHRS and CDR2 YFSETQ. The CDR3 loop reads CASSFRPGFGNSPLHF. The CDR3 DNA reads as TGCGCCAGCAGCTTCAGGCCTGGGTTTGGGAATTCACCCCTCCACTTT.

The V call is TRBV5-6, the J call TRBJ2-7; 9 bases fit TRBD1. V shed 2 bases and J 3 bases; nucleotides not matched to a gene: 6. The CDR3 has 15 residues. Germline CDR1 reads SGHDT; CDR2 reads YYEEEE. The CDR3 DNA sequence: TGTGCCAGCAGCTTACGGGCGGGACAGGGCTACGAGCAGTACTTC. It is translated as CASSLRAGQGYEQYF.

The chain carries TRBV28 and TRBJ2-5, with a tentative D call TRBD1 (6 bases). Per the germline V gene, CDR1 is MDHEN and CDR2 is SYDVKM. This CDR3 has 14 residues. V dropped 8 bases and J dropped 2 bases, with 15 bases sitting between them. In DNA, the CDR3 is TGTGCCAGCCGGACAGCAGTTCTACAAGAGACCCAGTACTTC. It specifies CASRTAVLQETQYF.